The source of this T cell receptor beta chain is a study of OX40 agonist ivuxolimab in advanced cancers. This clone has just a few counts. CDR3 length equals 13 residues. Trimming stripped 5 bases from V and 1 base from J, with 7 bases between. Germline V CDR1 and CDR2: SGHVS, FQNEAQ. Profiled with immunoSEQ multiplex PCR; TCRdb holds only in-frame clones, not every one. The sample records 35,000 to 45,000 clones, more than 70% being singletons. The sample was CD4+ or CD8+ T cells sorted from blood, taken in a trial of the OX40 agonist ivuxolimab. The sequence came from an adult with an advanced solid tumor such as melanoma, head and neck, liver or kidney cancer. The chain is built from TRBV7-8 and TRBJ2-3; no clear D gene. The CDR3 nucleotides read TGTGCCAGCAGCAACTACGGCACAGATACGCAGTATTTT. Protein: CASSNYGTDTQYF.